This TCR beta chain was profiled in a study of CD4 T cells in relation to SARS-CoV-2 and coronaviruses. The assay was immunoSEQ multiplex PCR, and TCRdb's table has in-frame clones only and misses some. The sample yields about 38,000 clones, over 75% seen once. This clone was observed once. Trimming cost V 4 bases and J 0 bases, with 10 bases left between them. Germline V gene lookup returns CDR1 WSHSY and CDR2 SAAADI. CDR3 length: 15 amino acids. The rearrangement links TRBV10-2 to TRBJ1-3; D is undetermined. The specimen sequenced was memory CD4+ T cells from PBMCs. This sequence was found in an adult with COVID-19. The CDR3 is CASSVGTDSGNTIYF. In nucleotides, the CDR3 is TGCGCCAGCAGTGTCGGCACCGACTCTGGAAACACCATATATTTT.